The entry below gives a single T cell receptor beta chain sequence along with its context. Clones were read by immunoSEQ multiplex PCR, and TCRdb kept only the in-frame ones, dropping some. The sample records about 300,000 clones, 80% to 90% being singletons. The entry originates in a study of blood T cell repertoires in COVID-19. At the level of the study: Spain, Italy and the United States supplied samples that represented acute and convalescent COVID-19.

Symptom resolution, clearance, or two negative PCRs marked the recovered donors of Cohort 3. Sequencing input: PBMCs or T cells enriched from blood (not recorded which). The sequence was obtained from a man aged 25-45 years who had recovered from COVID-19.

The CDR3: CASSQPGGSSTNEKLFF. The CDR3 region has the DNA TGTGCCAGCAGCCAACCAGGGGGGAGCTCAACTAATGAAAAACTGTTTTTT. The gene calls are TRBV3-1 (or the pseudogene TRBV3-2) and TRBJ1-4; 7 bases fit TRBD1. Trimming cost V 2 bases and J 0 bases; bases outside gene matches: 6. The germline V gene has CDR1 LGHDT and CDR2 YNNKEL (reference sequence). CDR3 length equals 17 residues.